The clone carrying this T cell receptor (beta chain) was detected ten times or more. Its specificity is not known. This sample is drawn from a study of blood T cells in healthy people across ages. General observations from the study: Strong correlation existed between TCR beta diversity and naive T cell percentage.

Primers used in a second PCR of roughly 6 to 11 cycles were a sample-barcoded 5' primer and a J-beta primer mix. CDR3-containing paired-end reads numbering at least 2.5 million came from each sample. TCRdb passed the 5' RACE reads through MiXCR, listing each CDR3 protein once. The sample has 630,000 or so distinct CDR3 sequences, approximately 30% seen once; the top ten hold approximately 15%. Germline CDR1 and CDR2: LGHNA and YNFKEQ. The CDR3 contains 15 residues. The V end lost 1 base, the J end lost 6 bases, and 12 bases lay between the germline ends. The sequenced sample consisted of blood. The chain couples TRBV4-2 to TRBJ1-4, with D possibly matching TRBD1 (5 bases). The origin of this receptor is a woman older than 75 in good health. The CDR3 nucleotides read TGTGCCAGCAGCCAAGTGAGACAGAGAGATGAAAAACTGTTTTTT. This encodes CASSQVRQRDEKLFF.